These 14 T cell receptor beta chains share one sample of origin, sequenced in a study of blood T cell repertoires in COVID-19. Sequencing was performed with immunoSEQ multiplex PCR; in TCRdb, only in-frame clones are kept and a portion is missing. The sample contains 200,000 or so clones, just under 85% of which appear only once. The sample taken for sequencing was peripheral blood. Receptors originate from a human donor with acute or convalescent COVID-19. The donor label of this sample is uncertain.

The sample holds one count of this clone. V gene TRBV18 combines with J gene TRBJ1-1; 9 bases are shared with TRBD1. The CDR3 sequence is 15 residues long. From germline, CDR1 is KGHSH and CDR2 LQKENI. J lost 1 base, V lost 4 bases, and 4 bases had no gene match. In DNA, the CDR3 is TGTGCCAGCTCACTACAGGGGGCTGGGAACACTGAAGCTTTCTTT. Translation gives CASSLQGAGNTEAFF.

This rearrangement joins TRBV29-1 to TRBJ1-3; no firm D call. The V and J ends lost 5 bases and 4 bases respectively, with 6 bases between them. Germline CDR1 reads SQVTM; CDR2 reads ANQGSEA. This CDR3 spans 11 amino acids. The CDR3 DNA sequence: TGCAGCGTTCACACCGGAAACACCATATATTTT. Translated: CSVHTGNTIYF.

The chain carries TRBV24-1 and TRBJ2-5, with D perhaps matching TRBD1 (6 bases). This CDR3 has 14 amino acids. CDR1 is KGHDR and CDR2 is SFDVKD in the germline V gene. V was shortened by 7 bases and J by 0 bases, with 11 bases between the two germline ends. The CDR3 sequence: CATSKQGNQETQYF. Written as DNA, the CDR3 is TGTGCCACCAGCAAACAGGGCAACCAAGAGACCCAGTACTTC.

In its sample, this clone was seen a few times. The chain combines TRBV19 with TRBJ1-4, with D uncertain. Trimming removed 5 bases at V and 0 bases at J, with 7 bases between. This CDR3 spans 14 amino acids. Germline loops: CDR1 LNHDA, CDR2 SQIVND (reference sequence). In DNA, the CDR3 is TGTGCCAGTAGTTCGAGGGCAACTAATGAAAAACTGTTTTTT. Translated, it gives CASSSRATNEKLFF.

To note about this clone: At the DNA level, this CDR3 is encoded by other sequences in the same sample as well. V usage is TRBV7-2 and J usage is TRBJ2-5, with TRBD2 as a possible D gene (5 bases). The length of the CDR3 is 13 residues. Trimming stripped 1 base from V and 5 bases from J, with 8 bases between. The germline V gene has CDR1 SGHTA and CDR2 FQGNSA. In nucleotides, the CDR3 is TGTGCCAGCAGCTTAGAACGAGGGGAGACCCAGTACTTC. Protein: CASSLERGETQYF. The complete variable domain, with remaining parts taken from reference TRBV7-2 and TRBJ2-5, reads GAGVSQSPSNKVTEKGKDVELRCDPISGHTALYWYRQSLGQGLEFLIYFQGNSAPDKSGLPSDRFSAERTGGSVSTLTIQRTQQEDSAVYLCASSLERGETQYFGPGTRLLVL.

This chain uses TRBV18 with TRBJ2-5; 7 bases agree with TRBD1. Trimming took 6 bases from V and 4 from J; bases not matched to a gene: 8. CDR3 size: 14 residues. Germline loops: CDR1 KGHSH, CDR2 LQKENI. The CDR3 DNA sequence: TGTGCCAGCTCCCCCCGACAGGGTCTAGAGACCCAGTACTTC. This codes for CASSPRQGLETQYF.

This clone was seen a single time. The chain employs TRBV18 and TRBJ1-4; D remains ambiguous. Trimming took 3 bases from V and 0 from J, leaving 8 bases between them. The CDR3 covers 15 residues. Per the germline V gene, CDR1 is KGHSH and CDR2 is LQKENI. CDR3 protein: CASSPYLSTNEKLFF. Here the CDR3 DNA reads TGTGCCAGCTCACCGTATCTTTCAACTAATGAAAAACTGTTTTTT.

The CDR3 spells CASSLGGGGWTEAFF. The CDR3 nucleotides are TGTGCCAGCAGCTTAGGTGGAGGGGGCTGGACTGAAGCTTTCTTT. V is TRBV11-2 and J is TRBJ1-1; 7 bases map to TRBD1. Germline V gene sequence: CDR1 SGHAT, CDR2 FQNNGV. There are 15 residues in the CDR3. The junction had 7 bases not matched to a gene; V was cut back by 1 base and J by 5 bases.

This chain joins TRBV7-8 and TRBJ1-3; unclear D gene. The CDR3 covers 14 residues. V lost 1 base, J lost 3 bases, and 7 bases lay in between. Per germline, CDR1 SGHVS and CDR2 FQNEAQ. The CDR3 loop is CASSLGGIGNTIYF. The CDR3 DNA is TGTGCCAGCAGCTTAGGAGGGATTGGAAACACCATATATTTT. Full variable domain (rest looked up from reference TRBV7-8 and TRBJ1-3): GAGVSQSPRYKVAKRGQDVALRCDPISGHVSLFWYQQALGQGPEFLTYFQNEAQLDKSGLPSDRFFAERPEGSVSTLKIQRTQQEDSAVYLCASSLGGIGNTIYFGEGSWLTVV.

As for this clone: Other nucleotide sequences in the sample specify the same CDR3. V gene TRBV18 combines with J gene TRBJ1-1; TRBD1 aligns across 9 bases. The germline gives CDR1 KGHSH, CDR2 LQKENI. This CDR3 contains 14 residues. With V trimmed by 3 bases and J by 6 bases, 5 bases remained unmatched. CDR3 protein: CASSPDRGRAEAFF. CDR3 sequence (DNA): TGTGCCAGCTCACCGGACAGGGGTCGGGCTGAAGCTTTCTTT.

This clone was observed a handful of times. CDR3 residues: CASSRSGNSPLHF. The CDR3 nucleotides read TGTGCCAGCAGCCGCTCGGGGAATTCACCCCTCCACTTT. The chain combines TRBV7-2 with TRBJ1-6, with no clear D. Germline loops: CDR1 SGHTA, CDR2 FQGNSA. The CDR3 runs 13 residues. Trimming stripped 5 bases from V and 7 bases from J, with 9 bases between.

The V and J genes are TRBV4-2 and TRBJ1-2; the D is unclear. Trimming took off 0 bases at V and 0 bases at J, with 8 bases between the two ends. Germline V lookup: CDR1 LGHNA, CDR2 YNFKEQ. CDR3 size: 15 residues. CDR3 loop: CASSQERQANYGYTF. In nucleotides, the CDR3 is TGTGCCAGCAGCCAAGAGCGGCAAGCTAACTATGGCTACACCTTC.

This sequence joins TRBV4-3 and TRBJ2-3; the D is unclear. This CDR3 region has 13 residues. The V and J ends lost 4 bases and 3 bases respectively, with 8 bases between them. Germline-derived CDR1 and CDR2 are LGHNA and YSLEER. For the CDR3, the DNA is TGCGCCAGCAGCCTCAGAAGTACAGATACGCAGTATTTT. Encoded protein: CASSLRSTDTQYF.

The gene calls are TRBV24-1 and TRBJ2-2; 12 nucleotides agree with TRBD2. V dropped 4 bases and J dropped 2; count of bases not matched to a gene: 10. Germline CDR1 KGHDR, CDR2 SFDVKD. This CDR3 has 19 residues. The CDR3 DNA reads TGTGCCACCAGTGAAAGAAAGGCTAGCGGGAGGGCCAACACCGGGGAGCTGTTTTTT. It codes for CATSERKASGRANTGELFF.